A single sample is the source of the 18 T cell receptor beta chains below, sequenced in a study of early T cells in non-severe SARS-CoV-2 infection. TCRdb independently ran MiXCR on the 5' RACE reads; one entry per CDR3 protein. The sample consists of some 38,000 distinct CDR3 sequences, around 6% of them appearing once. Sequenced material: whole blood, taken at baseline. Receptors originate from an adult who was a healthcare worker with PCR-confirmed SARS-CoV-2 infection or an uninfected control (not recorded which).

This clonotype appeared many times. V usage is TRBV5-5 and J usage is TRBJ2-7; maybe TRBD1 (6 bases). This CDR3 has 13 residues. Deletions cut 4 bases from V and 3 bases from J, with 11 bases between. The germline V gene encodes CDR1 SGHKS and CDR2 YYEKEE (reference sequence). This CDR3 is CASSIQGSYEQYF. The CDR3 DNA follows: TGTGCCAGCAGCATACAGGGAAGCTACGAGCAGTACTTC.

This clonotype was counted once. The chain recombines TRBV29-1 with TRBJ1-1; a weak D match, TRBD1 (6 bases). V was pared by 6 bases and J by 1 base, with 15 bases between. Germline loops: CDR1 SQVTM, CDR2 ANQGSEA. CDR3 length equals 14 residues. CDR3 bases: TGCAGCGTAGCAGGTGGACAGAGGAACACTGAAGCTTTCTTT. Amino acid sequence: CSVAGGQRNTEAFF.

This clonotype was picked up many times. V and J are TRBV4-3 and TRBJ1-4, with D unclear. Germline CDR1 LGHNA, CDR2 YSLEER. V lost 1 base, J lost 0 bases, and 9 bases lay in between. The CDR3 runs 16 residues. The CDR3 here is CASSQGPSPTNEKLFF. For the CDR3, the DNA is TGCGCCAGCAGCCAAGGGCCAAGTCCAACTAATGAAAAACTGTTTTTT.

The rearrangement joins TRBV10-3 to TRBJ2-7; the D is unclear. The ends were cut back, 7 bases at V and 6 bases at J, with 13 bases in the middle. The CDR3 consists of 12 residues. CDR1 is ENHRY and CDR2 is SYGVKD in the germline V gene. The CDR3 here is CAITSTVTEQYF. The CDR3 DNA sequence: TGTGCCATCACCTCGACCGTGACCGAGCAGTACTTC.

This clonotype was counted ten times or more. CDR3 amino acids: CASSLLGGISETQYF. CDR3 DNA: TGTGCCAGCAGTTTATTAGGGGGGATTTCAGAGACCCAGTACTTC. This chain uses TRBV27 with TRBJ2-5; D could derive from TRBD1 or TRBD2 (6 bases each). Germline V gene data show CDR1 as MNHEY and CDR2 as SMNVEV (reference sequence). The V end was cut by 1 base, the J end by 4 bases, with 13 bases between. The CDR3 runs 15 residues.

This clonotype was observed many times. The chain uses TRBV12-3 or TRBV12-4 and TRBJ1-1; no reliable D call. V gave up 5 bases and J gave up 8 bases, with 15 bases separating them. This CDR3 is 13 amino acids long. In DNA, the CDR3 is TGTGCCAGCAGTCCCCGGCGGTTCGGGGAAGCTTTCTTT. As protein: CASSPRRFGEAFF.

This clonotype was observed at least ten times. The chain carries TRBV5-6 and TRBJ2-7, with D perhaps TRBD1 (6 bases). Trimming took off 3 bases at V and 7 bases at J, with 11 bases between the two ends. This CDR3 has 12 amino acids. CDR1 SGHDT and CDR2 YYEEEE come from the germline V gene. CDR3: CASSYDRKEQYF. The CDR3 nucleotides are TGTGCCAGCAGCTACGACAGGAAAGAGCAGTACTTC.

Many counts were recorded for this clonotype. CDR3 sequence: CASSLGLGHTEAFF. The CDR3, as DNA: TGTGCCAGCAGCTTAGGGTTGGGCCACACTGAAGCTTTCTTT. V gene TRBV7-6 combines with J gene TRBJ1-1, with D uncertain. Looked up from germline, CDR1 is SGHVS and CDR2 is FNYEAQ. There are 14 residues in the CDR3. V gave up 1 base and J gave up 3 bases, with 9 bases separating them.

Many counts were recorded for this clonotype. The gene calls are TRBV6-5 and TRBJ1-2; weak D call: TRBD1 (6 bases). The CDR3 contains 13 residues. Trimming removed 4 bases from V and 5 bases from J, with 11 bases in between. Per germline, CDR1 MNHEY and CDR2 SVGAGI. Here the CDR3 DNA reads TGTGCCAGCAGTTCGGACAGCCAATATGGCTACACCTTC. Translation gives CASSSDSQYGYTF.

The chain has TRBV6-4 and TRBJ2-3; 7 nucleotides align to TRBD1. CDR3 length equals 13 residues. Germline loops: CDR1 MRHNA, CDR2 SNTAGT. The V segment lost 5 bases and the J segment 3 bases; nucleotides outside the gene matches: 2. The CDR3 nucleotides read TGTGCCAGCAGTACACAGGGGACAGATACGCAGTATTTT. Encoded protein: CASSTQGTDTQYF.

The sample holds a few counts of this clonotype. The V and J genes are TRBV29-1 and TRBJ2-3, with D perhaps TRBD1 or TRBD2 (5 bases each). V was cut by 6 bases and J by 0 bases, with 13 bases left in between. Germline assignment: CDR1 SQVTM and CDR2 ANQGSEA. There are 14 residues in the CDR3. Here the CDR3 DNA reads TGCAGCGTAAACCGGGACCAAAGCACAGATACGCAGTATTTT. Its protein is CSVNRDQSTDTQYF.

This chain links TRBV20-1 with TRBJ2-4; 8 nucleotides align to TRBD1. V was pared by 1 base and J by 1 base, with 0 bases of the junction left unmatched. Germline loops: CDR1 DFQATT, CDR2 SNEGSKA (reference sequence). The CDR3 length is 14 residues. The CDR3 DNA sequence: TGCAGTGCTAGAGGACAGGGGGCCAAAAACATTCAGTACTTC. It is translated as CSARGQGAKNIQYF.

The rearrangement uses TRBV4-1 and TRBJ1-2; D gene unclear. The CDR3 sequence is 15 residues long. Trimming took 0 bases from V and 4 from J, leaving 12 bases between them. Germline V CDR1 and CDR2: MGHRA, YSYEKL. The CDR3 reads CASSQDLEGLYGYTF. Written as DNA, the CDR3 is TGCGCCAGCAGCCAAGATCTGGAGGGTCTCTATGGCTACACCTTC.

The chain uses TRBV10-2 and TRBJ2-3; D not resolved. This CDR3 has 11 amino acids. V was clipped by 7 bases and J by 8 bases, with 10 bases between them. Germline assignment: CDR1 WSHSY and CDR2 SAAADI. DNA for the CDR3: TGCGCCAGCACCTCGGCCGGTACGCAGTATTTT. Amino acids: CASTSAGTQYF.

This clonotype has ten or more counts. This rearrangement joins TRBV29-1 to TRBJ2-7; 9 bases map to TRBD1. The CDR3 sequence is 13 residues long. Germline-derived CDR1 and CDR2 are SQVTM and ANQGSEA. The V segment lost 7 bases and the J segment 6 bases; nucleotides outside the gene matches: 10. The CDR3 coding sequence is TGCAGCGGTCGTCGGGGACAGGGAAGCGAGCAGTACTTC. Translation: CSGRRGQGSEQYF.

This clonotype has at least ten counts. The rearrangement uses TRBV20-1 and TRBJ1-6; the D is unclear. Per germline, CDR1 DFQATT and CDR2 SNEGSKA (reference sequence). The V gene lost 5 bases and the J gene lost 4 bases, with 12 bases spanning the gap. The CDR3 is 14 amino acids. The DNA for the CDR3 is TGCAGTGCTCCGCTGCCGGGGTATAATTCACCCCTCCACTTT. Translated: CSAPLPGYNSPLHF.

This clonotype has more than one count but fewer than ten. The V gene is TRBV11-2, the J gene TRBJ2-3; no firm D call. V was shortened by 0 bases and J by 6 bases, with 7 bases between the two germline ends. The CDR3 is made up of 13 amino acids. Germline lookup yields CDR1 SGHAT and CDR2 FQNNGV. CDR3 nucleotide sequence: TGTGCCAGCAGCTTAGATCGGTTGGATACGCAGTATTTT. Its protein is CASSLDRLDTQYF.

This clonotype appeared many times. The chain uses TRBV7-2 and TRBJ2-2, with unresolved D. This CDR3 has 12 amino acids. V lost 3 bases to trimming and J lost 3 bases, with 2 bases between them. The germline V gene encodes CDR1 SGHTA and CDR2 FQGNSA. The CDR3 region has the DNA TGTGCCAGCAGCTTCGACACCGGGGAGCTGTTTTTT. Translated: CASSFDTGELFF.